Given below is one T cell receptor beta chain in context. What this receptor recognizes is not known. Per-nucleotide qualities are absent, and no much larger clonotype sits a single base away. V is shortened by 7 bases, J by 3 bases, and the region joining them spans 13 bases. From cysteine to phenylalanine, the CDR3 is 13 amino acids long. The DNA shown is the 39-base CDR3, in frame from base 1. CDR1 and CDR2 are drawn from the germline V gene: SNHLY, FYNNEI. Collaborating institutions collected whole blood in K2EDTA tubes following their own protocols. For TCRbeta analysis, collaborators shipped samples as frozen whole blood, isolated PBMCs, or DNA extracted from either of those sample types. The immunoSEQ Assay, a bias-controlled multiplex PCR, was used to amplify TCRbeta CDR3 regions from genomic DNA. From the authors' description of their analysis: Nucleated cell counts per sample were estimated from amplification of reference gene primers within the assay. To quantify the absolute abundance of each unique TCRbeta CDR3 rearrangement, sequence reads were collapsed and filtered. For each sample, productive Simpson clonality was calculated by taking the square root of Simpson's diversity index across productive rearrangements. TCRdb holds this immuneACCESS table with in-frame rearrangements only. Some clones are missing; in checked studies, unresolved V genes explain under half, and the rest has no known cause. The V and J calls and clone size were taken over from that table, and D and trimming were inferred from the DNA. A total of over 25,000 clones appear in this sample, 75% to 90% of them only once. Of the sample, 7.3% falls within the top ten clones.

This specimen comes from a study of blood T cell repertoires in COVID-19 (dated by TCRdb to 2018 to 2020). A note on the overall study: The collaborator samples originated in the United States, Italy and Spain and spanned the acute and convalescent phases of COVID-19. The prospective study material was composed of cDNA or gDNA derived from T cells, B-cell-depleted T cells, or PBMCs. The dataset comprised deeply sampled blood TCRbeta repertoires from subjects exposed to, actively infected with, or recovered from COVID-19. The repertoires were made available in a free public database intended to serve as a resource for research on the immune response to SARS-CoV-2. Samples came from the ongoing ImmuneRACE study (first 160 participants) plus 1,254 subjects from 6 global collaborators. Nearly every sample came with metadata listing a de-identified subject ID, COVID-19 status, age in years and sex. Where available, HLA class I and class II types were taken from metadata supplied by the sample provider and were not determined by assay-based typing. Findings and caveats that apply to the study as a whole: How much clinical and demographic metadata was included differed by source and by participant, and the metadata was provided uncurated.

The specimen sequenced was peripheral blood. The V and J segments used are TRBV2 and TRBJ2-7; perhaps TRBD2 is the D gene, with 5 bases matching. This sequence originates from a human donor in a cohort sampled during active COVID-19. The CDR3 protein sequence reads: CASKEARDYEQYF. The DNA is TGTGCCAGCAAGGAAGCCCGGGACTACGAGCAGTACTTC.